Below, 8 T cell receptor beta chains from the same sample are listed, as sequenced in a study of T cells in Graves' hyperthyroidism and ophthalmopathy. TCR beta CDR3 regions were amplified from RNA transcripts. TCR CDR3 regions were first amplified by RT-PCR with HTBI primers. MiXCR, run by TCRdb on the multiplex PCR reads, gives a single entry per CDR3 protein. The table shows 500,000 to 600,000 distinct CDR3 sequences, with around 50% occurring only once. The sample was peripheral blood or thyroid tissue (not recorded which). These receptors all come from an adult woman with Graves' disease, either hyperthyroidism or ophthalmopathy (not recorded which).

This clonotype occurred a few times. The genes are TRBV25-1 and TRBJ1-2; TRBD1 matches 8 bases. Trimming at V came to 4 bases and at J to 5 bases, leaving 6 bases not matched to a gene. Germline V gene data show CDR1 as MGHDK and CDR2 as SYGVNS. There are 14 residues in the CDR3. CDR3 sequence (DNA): TGTGCCAGCAGTGGAGACAGGGGACCATATGGCTACACCTTC. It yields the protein CASSGDRGPYGYTF.

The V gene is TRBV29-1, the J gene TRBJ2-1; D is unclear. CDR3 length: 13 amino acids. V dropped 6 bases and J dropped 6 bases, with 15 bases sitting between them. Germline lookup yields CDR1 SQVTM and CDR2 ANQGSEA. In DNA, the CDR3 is TGCAGCGTCATTCGAGGCTTATTCAATGAGCAGTTCTTC. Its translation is CSVIRGLFNEQFF.

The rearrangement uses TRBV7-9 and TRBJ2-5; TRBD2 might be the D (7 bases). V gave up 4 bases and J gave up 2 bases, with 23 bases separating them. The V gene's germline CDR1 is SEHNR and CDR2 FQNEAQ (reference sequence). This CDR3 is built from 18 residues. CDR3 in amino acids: CASSSGSRGAGPQETQYF. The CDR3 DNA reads TGTGCCAGCAGCTCCGGGTCCCGGGGGGCGGGACCACAAGAGACCCAGTACTTC.

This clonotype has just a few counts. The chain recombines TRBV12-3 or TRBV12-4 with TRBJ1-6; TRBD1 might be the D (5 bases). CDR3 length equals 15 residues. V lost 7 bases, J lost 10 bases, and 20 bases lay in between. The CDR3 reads CASKLAAGLLSPLHF. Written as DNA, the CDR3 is TGTGCCAGCAAACTAGCCGCAGGGTTACTCTCACCCCTCCACTTT.

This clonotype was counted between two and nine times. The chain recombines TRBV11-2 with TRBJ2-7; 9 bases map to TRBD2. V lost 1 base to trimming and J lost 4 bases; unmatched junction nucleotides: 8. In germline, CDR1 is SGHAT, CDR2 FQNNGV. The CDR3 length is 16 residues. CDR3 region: CASSLGASGIGYEQYF. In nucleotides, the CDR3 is TGTGCCAGCAGCTTAGGGGCTAGCGGGATCGGTTACGAGCAGTACTTC.

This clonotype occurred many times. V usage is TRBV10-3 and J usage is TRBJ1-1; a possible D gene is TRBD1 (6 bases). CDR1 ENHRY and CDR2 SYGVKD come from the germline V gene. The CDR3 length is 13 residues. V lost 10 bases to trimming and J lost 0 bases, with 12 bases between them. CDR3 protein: CATRQDMNTEAFF. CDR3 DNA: TGTGCCACCCGACAGGACATGAACACTGAAGCTTTCTTT.

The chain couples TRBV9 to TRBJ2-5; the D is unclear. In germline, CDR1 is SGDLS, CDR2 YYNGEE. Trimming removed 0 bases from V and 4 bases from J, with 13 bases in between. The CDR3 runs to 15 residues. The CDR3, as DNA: TGTGCCAGCAGCGTAGCTTCCTACCGCGGAGAGACCCAGTACTTC. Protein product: CASSVASYRGETQYF.

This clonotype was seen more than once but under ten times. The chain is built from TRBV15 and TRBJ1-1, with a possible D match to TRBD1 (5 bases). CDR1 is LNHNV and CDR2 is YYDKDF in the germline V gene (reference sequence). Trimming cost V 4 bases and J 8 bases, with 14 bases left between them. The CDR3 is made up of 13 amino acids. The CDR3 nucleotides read TGTGCCACCAGCAAGCCAGGGTATATCGAAGCTTTCTTT. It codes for CATSKPGYIEAFF.